This T cell receptor (beta chain) was captured in a study of blood T cells in healthy people across ages. V was shortened by 1 base and J by 2 bases, with 7 bases between the two germline ends. Germline V lookup: CDR1 MNHEY, CDR2 SVGEGT. The CDR3 extends over 14 amino acids. A second PCR, run for about 7 to 11 cycles, used a sample-barcoded 5' primer plus a J-beta primer mix. TCRdb fed the 5' RACE reads into MiXCR, producing one record per CDR3 protein. Of some 760,000 distinct CDR3 sequences listed, 20% to 25% are singletons. Another study also made use of these data, one on T cells of mothers and their children.

Sequencing was carried out using blood. V usage is TRBV6-2 or TRBV6-3 and J usage is TRBJ2-3; possible D gene TRBD2, 6 bases. The receptor comes from a boy aged 10-17 years in good health. The CDR3: CASSYLAATDTQYF. The DNA for the CDR3 is TGTGCCAGCAGTTACTTAGCGGCCACAGATACGCAGTATTTT.